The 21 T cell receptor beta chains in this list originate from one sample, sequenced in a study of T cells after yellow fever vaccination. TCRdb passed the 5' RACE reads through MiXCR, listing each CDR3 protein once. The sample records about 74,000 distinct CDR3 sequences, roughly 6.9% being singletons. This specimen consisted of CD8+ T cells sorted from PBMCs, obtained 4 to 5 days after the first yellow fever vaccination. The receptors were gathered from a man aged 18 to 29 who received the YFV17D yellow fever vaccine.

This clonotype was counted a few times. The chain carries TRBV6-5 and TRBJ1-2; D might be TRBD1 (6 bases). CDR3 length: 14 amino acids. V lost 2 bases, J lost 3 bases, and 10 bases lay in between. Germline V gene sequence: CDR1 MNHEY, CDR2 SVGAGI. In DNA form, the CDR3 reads TGTGCCAGCAGTTACGGACAGTACGACTATGGCTACACCTTC. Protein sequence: CASSYGQYDYGYTF.

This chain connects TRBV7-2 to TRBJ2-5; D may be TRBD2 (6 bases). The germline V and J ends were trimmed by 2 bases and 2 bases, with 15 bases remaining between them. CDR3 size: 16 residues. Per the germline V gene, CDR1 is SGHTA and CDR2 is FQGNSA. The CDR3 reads CASSLNPGDRQETQYF. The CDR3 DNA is TGTGCCAGCAGCTTAAACCCGGGGGACCGTCAAGAGACCCAGTACTTC.

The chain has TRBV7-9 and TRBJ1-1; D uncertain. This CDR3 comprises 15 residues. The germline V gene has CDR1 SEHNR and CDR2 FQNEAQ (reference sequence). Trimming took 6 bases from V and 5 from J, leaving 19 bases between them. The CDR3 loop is CASSPLRGSWTEAFF. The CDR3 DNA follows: TGTGCCAGCAGTCCTCTCCGGGGAAGTTGGACTGAAGCTTTCTTT.

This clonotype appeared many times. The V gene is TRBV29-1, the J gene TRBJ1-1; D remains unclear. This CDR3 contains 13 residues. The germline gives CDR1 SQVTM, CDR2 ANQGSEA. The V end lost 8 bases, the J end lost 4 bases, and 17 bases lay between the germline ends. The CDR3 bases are TGCAGCCTCGATAACGGGCCCCCCACTGAAGCTTTCTTT. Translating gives CSLDNGPPTEAFF.

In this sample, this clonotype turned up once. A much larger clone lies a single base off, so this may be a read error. The CDR3 spells CASSPAGYYVNIQYF. For the CDR3, the DNA is TGTGCCAGCAGCCCAGCAGGGTATTATGTAAACATTCAGTACTTC. This chain uses TRBV5-6 with TRBJ2-4; maybe TRBD1 (5 bases). CDR1 is SGHDT and CDR2 is YYEEEE in the germline V gene. V was shortened by 4 bases and J by 6 bases, with 17 bases between the two germline ends. This CDR3 comprises 15 residues.

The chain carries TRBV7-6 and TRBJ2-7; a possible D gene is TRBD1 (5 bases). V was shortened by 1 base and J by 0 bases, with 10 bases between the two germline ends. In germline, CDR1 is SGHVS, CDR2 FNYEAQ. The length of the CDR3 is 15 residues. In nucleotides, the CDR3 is TGTGCCAGCAGCTTAGAGGCAGGGCACTCCTACGAGCAGTACTTC. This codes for CASSLEAGHSYEQYF.

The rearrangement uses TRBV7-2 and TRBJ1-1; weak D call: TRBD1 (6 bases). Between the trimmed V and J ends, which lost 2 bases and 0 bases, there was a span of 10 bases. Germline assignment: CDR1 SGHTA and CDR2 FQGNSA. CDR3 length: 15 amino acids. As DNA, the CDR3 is TGTGCCAGCAGCTTAATCGAGGGGGTGAACACTGAAGCTTTCTTT. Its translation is CASSLIEGVNTEAFF.

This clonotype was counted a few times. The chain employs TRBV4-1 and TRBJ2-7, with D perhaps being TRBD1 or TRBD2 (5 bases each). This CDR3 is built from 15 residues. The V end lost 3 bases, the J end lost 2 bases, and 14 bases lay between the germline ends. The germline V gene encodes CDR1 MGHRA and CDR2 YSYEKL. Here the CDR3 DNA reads TGCGCCAGCAGCCAGGGGACCGGGACGCCCTACGAGCAGTACTTC. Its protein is CASSQGTGTPYEQYF.

CDR3: CASSPGTGASGYGYTF. Here the CDR3 DNA reads TGTGCCAGCTCACCGGGGACAGGCGCTTCAGGCTATGGCTACACCTTC. The V and J genes are TRBV18 and TRBJ1-2, with TRBD1 matching 8 bases. The V gene end was trimmed by 3 bases and the J gene end by 4 bases; junction bases not matched to a gene: 10. Germline V CDR1 and CDR2: KGHSH, LQKENI. The CDR3 extends over 16 amino acids.

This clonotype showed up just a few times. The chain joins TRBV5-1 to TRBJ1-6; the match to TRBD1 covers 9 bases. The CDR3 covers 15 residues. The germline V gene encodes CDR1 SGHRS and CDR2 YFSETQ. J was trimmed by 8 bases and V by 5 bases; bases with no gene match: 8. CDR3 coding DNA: TGCGCCAGCAGGAGACTTCGACAGGGGGATTCACCCCTCCACTTT. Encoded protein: CASRRLRQGDSPLHF.

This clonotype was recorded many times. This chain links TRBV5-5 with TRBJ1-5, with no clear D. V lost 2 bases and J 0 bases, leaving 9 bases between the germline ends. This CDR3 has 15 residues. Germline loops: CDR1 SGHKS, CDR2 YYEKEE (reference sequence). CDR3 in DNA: TGTGCCAGCAGCTTTTGGACGGATAGCAATCAGCCCCAGCATTTT. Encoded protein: CASSFWTDSNQPQHF.

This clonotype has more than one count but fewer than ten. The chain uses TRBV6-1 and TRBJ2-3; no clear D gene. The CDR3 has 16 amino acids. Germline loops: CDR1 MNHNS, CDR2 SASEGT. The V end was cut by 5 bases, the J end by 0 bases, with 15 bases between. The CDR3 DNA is TGTGCCAGCAGTCTGCGGTTAGGTCCGAGCACAGATACGCAGTATTTT. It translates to CASSLRLGPSTDTQYF.

The chain's CDR3 is CASTGGVRVNTEAFF. CDR3 sequence (DNA): TGTGCCAGCACCGGGGGCGTCCGGGTAAATACTGAAGCTTTCTTT. The chain has TRBV11-1 and TRBJ1-1; possible D gene TRBD1, 6 bases. CDR1 SGHAT and CDR2 FQDESV come from the germline V gene (reference sequence). CDR3 size: 15 residues. V lost 7 bases and J lost 5, with 20 bases in between. Full variable domain (rest looked up from reference TRBV11-1 and TRBJ1-1): EAEVAQSPRYKITEKSQAVAFWCDPISGHATLYWYRQILGQGPELLVQFQDESVVDDSQLPKDRFSAERLKGVDSTLKIQPAELGDSAMYLCASTGGVRVNTEAFFGQGTRLTVV.

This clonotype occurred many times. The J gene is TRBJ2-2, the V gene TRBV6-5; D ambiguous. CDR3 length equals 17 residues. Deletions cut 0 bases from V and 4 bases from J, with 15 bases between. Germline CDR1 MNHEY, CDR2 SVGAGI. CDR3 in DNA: TGTGCCAGCAGTTACTCGATCATGGGTCCCTCCACCGGGGAGCTGTTTTTT. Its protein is CASSYSIMGPSTGELFF.

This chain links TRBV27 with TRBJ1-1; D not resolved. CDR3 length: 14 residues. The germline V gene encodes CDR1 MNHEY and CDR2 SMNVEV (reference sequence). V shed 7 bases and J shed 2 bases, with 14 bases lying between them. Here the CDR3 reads CASTPRRANTEAFF. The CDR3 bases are TGTGCCAGCACCCCTCGTCGGGCCAACACTGAAGCTTTCTTT.

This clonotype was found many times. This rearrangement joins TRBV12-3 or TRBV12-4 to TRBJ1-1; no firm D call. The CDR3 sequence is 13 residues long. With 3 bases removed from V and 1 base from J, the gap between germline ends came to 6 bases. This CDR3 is CASSLEENTEAFF. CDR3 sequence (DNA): TGTGCCAGCAGTTTGGAGGAGAACACTGAAGCTTTCTTT.

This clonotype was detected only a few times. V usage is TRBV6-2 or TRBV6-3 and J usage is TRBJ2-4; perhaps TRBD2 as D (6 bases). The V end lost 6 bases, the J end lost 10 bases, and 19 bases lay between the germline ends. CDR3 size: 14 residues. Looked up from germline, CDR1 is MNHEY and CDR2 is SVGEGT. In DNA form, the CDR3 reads TGTGCCAGCAGCCTTAACGGGGGAAGGGAAATTCAGTACTTC. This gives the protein CASSLNGGREIQYF.

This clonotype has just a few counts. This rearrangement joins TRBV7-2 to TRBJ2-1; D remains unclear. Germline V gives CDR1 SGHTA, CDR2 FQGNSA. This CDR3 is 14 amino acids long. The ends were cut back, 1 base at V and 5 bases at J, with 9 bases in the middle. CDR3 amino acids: CASSLGSPHNEQFF. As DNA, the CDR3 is TGTGCCAGCAGCTTAGGCTCCCCCCACAATGAGCAGTTCTTC. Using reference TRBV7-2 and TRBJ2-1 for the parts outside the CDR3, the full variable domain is GAGVSQSPSNKVTEKGKDVELRCDPISGHTALYWYRQSLGQGLEFLIYFQGNSAPDKSGLPSDRFSAERTGGSVSTLTIQRTQQEDSAVYLCASSLGSPHNEQFFGPGTRLTVL.

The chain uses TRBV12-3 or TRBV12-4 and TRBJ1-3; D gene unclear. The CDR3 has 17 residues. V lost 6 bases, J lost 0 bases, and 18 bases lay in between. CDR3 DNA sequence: TGTGCCAGCAGCATGGACGGATGGGCCATCTCTGGAAACACCATATATTTT. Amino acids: CASSMDGWAISGNTIYF.

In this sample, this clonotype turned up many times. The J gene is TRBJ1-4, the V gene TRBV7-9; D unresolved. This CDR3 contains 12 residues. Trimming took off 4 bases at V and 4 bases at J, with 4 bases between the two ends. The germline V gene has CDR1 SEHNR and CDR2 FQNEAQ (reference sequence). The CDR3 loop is CASSSDNEKLFF. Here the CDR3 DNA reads TGTGCCAGCAGCTCCGATAATGAAAAACTGTTTTTT.

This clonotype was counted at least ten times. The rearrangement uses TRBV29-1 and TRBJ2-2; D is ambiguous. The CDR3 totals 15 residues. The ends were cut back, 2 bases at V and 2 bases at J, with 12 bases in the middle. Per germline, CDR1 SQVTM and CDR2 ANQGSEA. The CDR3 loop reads CSVEYADLNTGELFF. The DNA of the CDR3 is TGCAGCGTTGAATACGCAGACTTAAACACCGGGGAGCTGTTTTTT.